This T cell receptor (beta chain) was recorded in a study of blood T cell repertoires in COVID-19. The CDR3 is made up of 11 amino acids. Germline V CDR1 and CDR2: KGHSH, LQKENI. V was pared by 5 bases and J by 8 bases, with 9 bases between. The repertoire was sequenced with immunoSEQ multiplex PCR; TCRdb's copy has only in-frame clones and lacks some. This table holds under 95,000 clones, approximately 83% found once. The sequenced sample consisted of peripheral blood. This receptor was obtained from an elderly woman with acute or convalescent COVID-19. V and J are TRBV18 and TRBJ1-1, with D hard to call. The chain's CDR3 is CASSYGREAFF. The CDR3 region has the DNA TGTGCCAGCTCATACGGTCGGGAAGCTTTCTTT.